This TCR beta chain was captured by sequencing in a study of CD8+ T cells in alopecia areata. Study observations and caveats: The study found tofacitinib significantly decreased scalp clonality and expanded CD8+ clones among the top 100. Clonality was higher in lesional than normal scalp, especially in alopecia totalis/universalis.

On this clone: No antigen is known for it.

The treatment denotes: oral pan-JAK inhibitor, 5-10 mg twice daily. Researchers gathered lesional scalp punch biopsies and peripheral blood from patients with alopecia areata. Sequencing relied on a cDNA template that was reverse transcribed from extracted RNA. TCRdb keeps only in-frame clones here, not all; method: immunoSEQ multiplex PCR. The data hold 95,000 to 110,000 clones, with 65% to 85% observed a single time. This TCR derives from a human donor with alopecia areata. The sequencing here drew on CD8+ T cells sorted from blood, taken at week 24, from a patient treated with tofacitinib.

CDR3 loop: CASSFPGQDTDTQYF. The CDR3 DNA sequence: TGTGCCAGCAGCTTCCCAGGGCAGGACACAGATACGCAGTATTTT. V gene TRBV7-9 combines with J gene TRBJ2-3, with a possible D match to TRBD1 (5 bases). CDR1 is SEHNR and CDR2 is FQNEAQ in the germline V gene (reference sequence). The CDR3 has 15 residues. V was trimmed by 3 bases and J by 2 bases, leaving 12 bases between them. Combining the CDR3 with reference TRBV7-9 and TRBJ2-3 gives the whole variable domain DTGVSQNPRHKITKRGQNVTFRCDPISEHNRLYWYRQTLGQGPEFLTYFQNEAQLEKSRLLSDRFSAERPKGSFSTLEIQRTEQGDSAMYLCASSFPGQDTDTQYFGPGTRLTVL.